The 16 T cell receptor beta chains reported below all come from one sample, sequenced in a study of cytomegalovirus exposure and HLA in healthy donors. The PCR had 60 Vbeta and 13 Jbeta primers. The method was immunoSEQ multiplex PCR; TCRdb's version includes in-frame clones alone and lacks a portion of them. This sample has approximately 210,000 clones, with roughly 77% found just once. The sequenced material came from PBMCs. The receptor set was obtained from a male donor in good health and CMV-seropositive.

This clone was seen a single time. The genes are TRBV4-1 and TRBJ1-2; the D is unclear. The germline CDR1 and CDR2 sequences are MGHRA and YSYEKL. This CDR3 spans 12 amino acids. V gave up 0 bases and J gave up 7 bases, with 6 bases separating them. This CDR3 reads CASSQDLRGYTF. The CDR3 nucleotides are TGCGCCAGCAGCCAAGATCTCCGTGGCTACACCTTC.

This chain connects TRBV19 to TRBJ2-7, with 12 bases matching TRBD1. Germline V CDR1 and CDR2: LNHDA, SQIVND (reference sequence). There are 15 residues in the CDR3. The J segment lost 5 bases and the V segment lost 3 bases, leaving 5 bases of the junction unmatched. The CDR3 is CASSILGQGADEQYF. CDR3 in DNA: TGTGCCAGTAGTATTCTGGGACAGGGGGCCGACGAGCAGTACTTC. Based on the CDR3 plus reference TRBV19 and TRBJ2-7, the full variable domain is DGGITQSPKYLFRKEGQNVTLSCEQNLNHDAMYWYRQDPGQGLRLIYYSQIVNDFQKGDIAEGYSVSREKKESFPLTVTSAQKNPTAFYLCASSILGQGADEQYFGPGTRLTVT.

CDR3 nucleotides: TGTGCCAGCAGCGCTCACTCCCTCCCTCGAGCCGGCACCGGGGAGCTGTTTTTT. Translated, it gives CASSAHSLPRAGTGELFF. The V and J genes are TRBV9 and TRBJ2-2, with unresolved D. The CDR3 spans 18 residues. Per germline, CDR1 SGDLS and CDR2 YYNGEE. Trimming stripped 3 bases from V and 4 bases from J, with 22 bases between.

This clone occurred a few times. This chain connects TRBV5-4 to TRBJ1-4, with D perhaps matching TRBD1 (6 bases). This CDR3 has 14 amino acids. V was clipped by 4 bases and J by 4 bases, with 11 bases between them. The germline gives CDR1 SGHNT, CDR2 YYREEE (reference sequence). The CDR3 DNA is TGTGCCAGCAGCCCGGGACAAATTAATGAAAAACTGTTTTTT. Its protein is CASSPGQINEKLFF.

The chain recombines TRBV5-1 with TRBJ2-7; 9 nucleotides align to TRBD1. The CDR3 loop spans 15 amino acids. The J segment lost 3 bases and the V segment lost 3 bases, leaving 7 bases of the junction unmatched. Germline values: CDR1 SGHRS, CDR2 YFSETQ. The CDR3 region has the DNA TGCGCCAGCAGCTCGACCGGGACAGGGAACTACGAGCAGTACTTC. Its translation is CASSSTGTGNYEQYF.

The V gene is TRBV28, the J gene TRBJ2-7; 9 positions match TRBD1. CDR3 length: 14 residues. Germline values: CDR1 MDHEN, CDR2 SYDVKM. The ends lost 7 bases at V and 4 bases at J; junction bases unmatched: 8. The CDR3 nucleotides are TGTGCCAGCACCAACAGGGGGCGCAAGTACGAGCAGTACTTC. Residues: CASTNRGRKYEQYF.

CDR3 sequence: CAAASGTDTQYF. The CDR3 DNA reads as TGTGCCGCCGCCAGCGGCACAGATACGCAGTATTTT. The rearrangement uses TRBV10-3 and TRBJ2-3, with D uncertain. Trimming left V 11 bases short and J 1 base short, with 10 bases between. The CDR3 covers 12 residues. The germline V gene encodes CDR1 ENHRY and CDR2 SYGVKD.

This clone was seen a handful of times. The chain links TRBV2 to TRBJ2-2; TRBD2 matches 12 bases. The CDR3 totals 15 residues. The trim removed 6 bases at V and 5 bases at J, leaving 4 bases unmatched. CDR1 is SNHLY and CDR2 is FYNNEI in the germline V gene. This chain's CDR3 is CASSRTSGETGELFF. The CDR3 coding sequence is TGTGCCAGCAGCCGGACTAGCGGGGAGACCGGGGAGCTGTTTTTT.

The V and J genes are TRBV7-2 and TRBJ2-6; D remains unclear. V was trimmed by 4 bases and J by 0 bases, leaving 7 bases between them. The CDR3 covers 15 residues. From germline, CDR1 is SGHTA and CDR2 FQGNSA. CDR3 sequence: CASSSLYSGANVLTF. CDR3 coding DNA: TGTGCCAGCAGCTCCTTATACTCTGGGGCCAACGTCCTGACTTTC.

The rearrangement uses TRBV1 and TRBJ2-1; TRBD2, the table's D call, was not compared with the DNA. TRBV1 is termed a pseudogene. The CDR3 consists of 19 residues. CDR3: CTSSQARLAGRVSYNEQFF. DNA for the CDR3: TGCACCAGCAGCCAAGCTCGGCTAGCGGGAAGAGTTTCCTACAATGAGCAGTTCTTC.

CDR3 in amino acids: CASSQDPHVEGSETQYF. CDR3 nucleotide sequence: TGTGCCAGCAGCCAAGATCCCCACGTGGAGGGGTCGGAGACCCAGTACTTC. J is TRBJ2-5 and V is TRBV4-2, with D possibly being TRBD2 (6 bases). Trimming cost V 0 bases and J 5 bases, with 19 bases left between them. CDR3 length: 17 residues. The germline CDR1 and CDR2 sequences are LGHNA and YNFKEQ.

The rearrangement links TRBV5-1 to TRBJ1-5, with D perhaps TRBD1 (5 bases). V was shortened by 1 base and J by 6 bases, with 8 bases between the two germline ends. This CDR3 region has 13 residues. Germline loops: CDR1 SGHRS, CDR2 YFSETQ. The CDR3 protein is CASSLTGSQPQHF. The CDR3 DNA follows: TGCGCCAGCAGCTTGACAGGTTCTCAGCCCCAGCATTTT. Drawing the rest from reference TRBV5-1 and TRBJ1-5, the complete variable domain is KAGVTQTPRYLIKTRGQQVTLSCSPISGHRSVSWYQQTPGQGLQFLFEYFSETQRNKGNFPGRFSGRQFSNSRSEMNVSTLELGDSALYLCASSLTGSQPQHFGDGTRLSIL.

CDR3 nucleotides: TGCGCCAGCAGCGCACGGGACAGGGGAAACACTGAAGCTTTCTTT. Its protein product is CASSARDRGNTEAFF. V usage is TRBV5-1 and J usage is TRBJ1-1; TRBD1 aligns across 10 bases. The V gene's germline CDR1 is SGHRS and CDR2 YFSETQ. The V gene end was trimmed by 4 bases and the J gene end by 2 bases; junction bases not matched to a gene: 5. This CDR3 is built from 15 residues.

The rearrangement links TRBV6-5 to TRBJ2-5, with D perhaps matching TRBD2 (6 bases). The CDR3 runs 14 residues. V was pared by 2 bases and J by 5 bases, with 12 bases between. Germline V gene data show CDR1 as MNHEY and CDR2 as SVGAGI. Here the CDR3 reads CASSYGSGRETQYF. Written as DNA, the CDR3 is TGTGCCAGCAGTTACGGATCGGGGAGGGAGACCCAGTACTTC.

This sequence joins TRBV5-1 and TRBJ1-1; no firm D call. The CDR3 contains 14 residues. V shed 4 bases and J shed 0 bases, with 10 bases lying between them. Germline V gene lookup returns CDR1 SGHRS and CDR2 YFSETQ. DNA of the CDR3: TGCGCCAGCAGCCCCCAGAAACTGAACACTGAAGCTTTCTTT. Amino acid sequence: CASSPQKLNTEAFF.

The chain has TRBV6-4 and TRBJ2-2; 7 nucleotides agree with TRBD1. The CDR3 sequence is 17 residues long. Germline CDR1 is MRHNA and CDR2 is SNTAGT. Germline trimming cut 5 bases from V and 0 bases from J; bases unmatched to any gene: 9. Here the CDR3 DNA reads TGTGCCAGCAGTCCTATGAAAGGGACAGCGAACACCGGGGAGCTGTTTTTT. This gives the protein CASSPMKGTANTGELFF.